These T cell receptor beta chains were read from a single sample in a study of T cells in Graves' hyperthyroidism and ophthalmopathy. TCRdb re-called the multiplex PCR reads through MiXCR, storing one row per CDR3 protein. Seen here are roughly 420,000 distinct CDR3 sequences, around 13% observed once, and the top ten hold 5.3%. Sequenced material: blood. The source is a woman younger than 35 with Graves' hyperthyroidism. CDR3s include the opening cysteine and the closing phenylalanine or tryptophan. Each record gives: V gene, J gene, clone size, D gene, CDR3 protein, CDR3 DNA. A D gene is named only where the DNA matches it firmly. A clone size is listed for some rows: how often the clone was seen (once, few, many), or a class if it is expanded.

TRBV30,TRBJ1-4,-,-,CAWSVRGFKANEKLFF,TGTGCCTGGAGTGTACGGGGGTTTAAGGCTAATGAAAAACTGTTTTTT
TRBV6-1,TRBJ1-1,many,TRBD1,CASSPTGARTEAFF,TGTGCCAGCAGCCCAACAGGGGCCAGGACTGAAGCTTTCTTT
TRBV20-1,TRBJ2-3,many,-,CSALGPVSSTDTQYF,TGCAGTGCCCTGGGGCCCGTTTCTAGCACAGATACGCAGTATTTT
TRBV20-1,TRBJ2-1,-,TRBD2,CSARKTSGTYNEQFF,TGCAGTGCTAGAAAGACTAGCGGGACCTACAATGAGCAGTTCTTC
TRBV6-4,TRBJ2-3,many,TRBD2,CASSEKLAGEADTQYF,TGTGCCAGCAGTGAGAAACTAGCGGGAGAGGCAGATACGCAGTATTTT
TRBV5-1,TRBJ2-5,-,TRBD2,CASSGVQGLAGGERKTQYF,TGCGCCAGCAGCGGAGTCCAAGGTTTAGCGGGAGGGGAACGGAAGACCCAGTACTTC
TRBV20-1,TRBJ2-7,many,TRBD2,CSASHPPSGRAQYEQYF,TGCAGTGCTAGCCACCCCCCTAGCGGGAGGGCCCAGTACGAGCAGTACTTC
TRBV5-1,TRBJ1-2,many,-,CASSSGGRDGYTF,TGCGCCAGCAGTTCAGGCGGACGCGATGGCTACACCTTC
TRBV7-3,TRBJ2-1,-,-,CASSSVQHGEQFF,TGTGCCAGCAGCTCGGTGCAGCACGGTGAGCAGTTCTTC
TRBV13,TRBJ2-7,-,TRBD2,CASSWETGTNREQYF,TGTGCCAGCAGCTGGGAAACCGGGACTAACCGCGAGCAGTACTTC
TRBV4-3,TRBJ1-2,many,-,CASSQDTLNYGYTF,TGCGCCAGCAGCCAGGATACACTTAACTATGGCTACACCTTC
TRBV18,TRBJ1-2,-,-,CASSPGGQETYGYTF,TGTGCCAGCTCACCCGGGGGACAAGAAACCTATGGCTACACCTTC
TRBV7-9,TRBJ2-7,few,-,CASSETPPYEQYF,TGTGCCAGCAGCGAGACACCACCTTACGAGCAGTACTTC
TRBV6-1,TRBJ1-1,many,TRBD1,CASSMGQGGTEAFF,TGTGCCAGCAGTATGGGACAGGGAGGAACTGAAGCTTTCTTT
TRBV7-6,TRBJ1-4,-,-,CASSEDILLEKLFF,TGTGCCAGCAGCGAGGACATCCTTCTCGAAAAACTGTTTTTT
TRBV20-1,TRBJ2-1,many,TRBD2,CSAIGLAGSSYNEQFF,TGCAGTGCGATTGGACTAGCGGGATCTTCCTACAATGAGCAGTTCTTC
TRBV7-9,TRBJ2-7,many,TRBD2,CASTRTSGTYEQYF,TGTGCCAGCACCCGGACTAGCGGGACCTACGAGCAGTACTTC
TRBV13,TRBJ2-5,few,-,CASSLGVVRETQYF,TGTGCCAGCAGCTTAGGGGTAGTTAGAGAGACCCAGTACTTC
TRBV28,TRBJ1-6,many,-,CASSLLGQGNSPLHF,TGTGCCAGCAGTTTATTGGGGCAAGGGAACTCACCCCTCCACTTT
TRBV24-1,TRBJ1-1,-,-,CATSTGPNTEAFF,TGTGCCACCAGTACAGGGCCGAACACTGAAGCTTTCTTT
TRBV12-3/TRBV12-4,TRBJ2-2,-,-,CASSYRTAATGELFF,TGTGCCAGCAGTTATCGGACAGCAGCCACCGGGGAGCTGTTTTTT
TRBV19,TRBJ1-6,-,-,CASSPRRNRGDSPLHF,TGTGCCAGTAGTCCACGAAGAAACAGAGGGGATTCACCCCTCCACTTT
TRBV11-2,TRBJ2-1,-,TRBD1,CASSLSGGAYNEQFF,TGTGCCAGCAGCCTCTCAGGGGGCGCCTACAATGAGCAGTTCTTC
TRBV7-2,TRBJ2-7,-,TRBD2,CASSFPGSSGVDEQYF,TGTGCCAGCAGCTTCCCCGGGTCTAGCGGAGTGGACGAGCAGTACTTC
TRBV19,TRBJ2-7,-,TRBD2,CASSPEWGGEQYF,TGTGCCAGTAGTCCGGAATGGGGGGGAGAGCAGTACTTC
TRBV10-2,TRBJ2-1,few,-,CASSWSSSDNKQFF,TGCGCCAGCAGCTGGAGCAGCTCGGACAATAAGCAGTTCTTC
TRBV11-2,TRBJ2-1,many,TRBD1,CASSTRDRPYNEQFF,TGTGCCAGCAGCACCCGGGACAGACCTTACAATGAGCAGTTCTTC
TRBV15,TRBJ2-1,many,-,CATSRDAGPTYNEQFF,TGTGCCACCAGCAGAGATGCAGGTCCTACCTACAATGAGCAGTTCTTC
TRBV11-2,TRBJ2-1,many,TRBD1,CASSQTGWSYNEQFF,TGTGCCAGCAGCCAGACAGGGTGGTCCTACAATGAGCAGTTCTTC
TRBV15,TRBJ2-7,-,-,CATSRDRSAYEQYF,TGTGCCACCAGCAGAGATCGATCGGCTTACGAGCAGTACTTC
TRBV18,TRBJ1-2,-,TRBD1,CASSPGQEGYGYTF,TGTGCCAGCTCCCCGGGACAGGAGGGCTATGGCTACACCTTC
TRBV20-1,TRBJ1-5,-,TRBD1,CSATDRGNQPQHF,TGCAGTGCAACCGACAGGGGGAATCAGCCCCAGCATTTT
TRBV12-3/TRBV12-4,TRBJ1-2,many,-,CASSLGGRGYTF,TGTGCCAGCAGTTTAGGAGGGCGAGGCTACACCTTC
TRBV12-3/TRBV12-4,TRBJ1-4,many,-,CASSPTTATNEKLFF,TGTGCCAGCAGTCCAACGACAGCAACTAATGAAAAACTGTTTTTT
TRBV20-1,TRBJ1-1,-,-,CSARDGGTEAFF,TGCAGTGCTAGAGATGGAGGCACTGAAGCTTTCTTT
TRBV19,TRBJ1-2,-,-,CATKTASNYGYTF,TGTGCCACAAAGACAGCTTCTAACTATGGCTACACCTTC
TRBV29-1,TRBJ1-1,many,-,CSVMLGRAEAFF,TGCAGCGTTATGTTGGGGAGAGCTGAAGCTTTCTTT
TRBV4-1,TRBJ1-1,few,TRBD1,CASSQGNRGGTEAFF,TGCGCCAGCAGCCAAGGAAACAGGGGTGGGACTGAAGCTTTCTTT
TRBV12-3/TRBV12-4,TRBJ2-5,many,-,CASSLKSPMGETQYF,TGTGCCAGCAGTTTAAAAAGCCCCATGGGAGAGACCCAGTACTTC
TRBV29-1,TRBJ2-1,many,-,CSVEDPERNSYNEQFF,TGCAGCGTTGAAGATCCCGAGCGGAACTCCTACAATGAGCAGTTCTTC
TRBV20-1,TRBJ2-7,-,-,CSANAGTSYEQYF,TGCAGTGCTAACGCGGGGACATCCTACGAGCAGTACTTC
TRBV20-1,TRBJ2-2,many,TRBD2,CSARPSGDHGELFF,TGCAGTGCTAGGCCTAGCGGGGACCACGGGGAGCTGTTTTTT
TRBV3-1,TRBJ2-5,many,-,CASSQGSGVQETQYF,TGTGCCAGCAGCCAAGGTTCAGGGGTCCAAGAGACCCAGTACTTC
TRBV27,TRBJ2-7,-,TRBD2,CASSLTLAGEPYEQYF,TGTGCCAGCAGTTTAACGCTAGCGGGAGAGCCCTACGAGCAGTACTTC